This T cell receptor beta chain originates from a study of metastatic and nonmetastatic thyroid tumors. MiXCR was used by TCRdb to re-call the PCR reads. The sample yields about 40,000 clones, over 10% seen once. Findings and caveats of the study: Malignant thyroid tumors reportedly exceeded benign nodules significantly in TCR beta diversity, with the difference appearing in blood and tumor.

V was cut by 2 bases and J by 4 bases, with 11 bases left in between. Germline CDR1 is SGHDN and CDR2 is FVKESK. The CDR3 totals 14 residues. This clone occurred many times. The antigen remains unidentified. Among the patients, none had received any treatment before thyroid surgery. The V call is TRBV14, the J call TRBJ1-2; D perhaps matches TRBD1 (6 bases). The clonotype comes from a female donor with papillary thyroid cancer or a benign thyroid nodule (not recorded which). Some clones in this sample may be carry-over from other donors' samples. Sequencing was done on a sample of blood. The CDR3 DNA sequence: TGTGCCAGCAGCCAATTTGGGGGCTCCTATGGCTACACCTTC. Translation: CASSQFGGSYGYTF.